The 10 T cell receptor beta chains in this list originate from one sample, sequenced in a study of graft-versus-host responses after intestinal transplantation. Lymphocytes (intraepithelial and lamina propria) were released by processing the graft tissue. TCRdb's copy holds only in-frame clones and misses some; the assay was immunoSEQ multiplex PCR. The repertoire has roughly 15,000 clones, about 55% of them found once; the top ten carry roughly 12%. Sequences were derived from ileum tissue, sampled 524 days after transplant. All receptors derive from a human patient who received an intestinal transplant, so some T cells may come from the graft donor.

The J gene is TRBJ2-5, the V gene TRBV11-2; 12 bases fit TRBD2. The CDR3 consists of 15 residues. Trimming removed 3 bases from V and 3 bases from J; junction bases left unmatched: 2. Germline values: CDR1 SGHAT, CDR2 FQNNGV. The DNA of the CDR3 is TGTGCCAGCAGCTTTAGACTAGCGGGGGAAGAGACCCAGTACTTC. Translated, it gives CASSFRLAGEETQYF.

The genes are TRBV6-6 and TRBJ1-3; tentative D call: TRBD1 (5 bases). Per germline, CDR1 MNHNY and CDR2 SVGAGI (reference sequence). This CDR3 spans 14 amino acids. The V end was cut by 6 bases, the J end by 1 base, with 10 bases between. CDR3 nucleotides: TGTGCCAGCAGAGGACAAGGGTCTGGAAACACCATATATTTT. This gives the protein CASRGQGSGNTIYF.

The rearrangement links TRBV9 to TRBJ2-7; 10 nucleotides match TRBD2. The CDR3 spans 17 residues. After removal of 1 base from V and 0 bases from J, the junction contained 7 bases not matched to a gene. CDR1 and CDR2 (germline): SGDLS, YYNGEE. DNA of the CDR3: TGTGCCAGCAGCGTACCCATCCTAGCGGGGGTCTCCTACGAGCAGTACTTC. This gives the protein CASSVPILAGVSYEQYF.

J is TRBJ2-7 and V is TRBV9; TRBD1 matches 9 bases. Germline V gene data show CDR1 as SGDLS and CDR2 as YYNGEE. The CDR3 has 15 residues. V lost 3 bases and J lost 3; bases outside the gene matches: 7. As DNA, the CDR3 is TGTGCCAGCAGCGGGGGACAGGGAAGGTTCTACGAGCAGTACTTC. Translated: CASSGGQGRFYEQYF.

The V and J genes are TRBV11-3 and TRBJ2-4; TRBD1 is a possible D gene (5 bases). V was pared by 0 bases and J by 1 base, with 16 bases between. Germline V gene sequence: CDR1 SGHNT, CDR2 YENEEA. The CDR3 consists of 18 residues. The DNA of the CDR3 is TGTGCCAGCAGCTTAGAGCAGGGTGAGGTTGAGGCCAAAAACATTCAGTACTTC. Its protein is CASSLEQGEVEAKNIQYF. The whole variable domain, filled in from reference TRBV11-3 and TRBJ2-4, reads EAGVVQSPRYKIIEKKQPVAFWCNPISGHNTLYWYLQNLGQGPELLIRYENEEAVDDSQLPKDRFSAERLKGVDSTLKIQPAELGDSAVYLCASSLEQGEVEAKNIQYFGAGTRLSVL.

V and J are TRBV30 and TRBJ1-1; tentatively, D is TRBD1 (6 bases). This CDR3 contains 15 residues. Per germline, CDR1 GTSNPN and CDR2 SVGIG (reference sequence). V was clipped by 0 bases and J by 6 bases, with 17 bases between them. CDR3 sequence: CAWSVRLGEGAEAFF. In DNA, the CDR3 is TGTGCCTGGAGTGTGCGTCTGGGCGAGGGGGCTGAAGCTTTCTTT. Drawing the rest from reference TRBV30 and TRBJ1-1, the complete variable domain is SQTIHQWPATLVQPVGSPLSLECTVEGTSNPNLYWYRQAAGRGLQLLFYSVGIGQISSEVPQNLSASRPQDRQFILSSKKLLLSDSGFYLCAWSVRLGEGAEAFFGQGTRLTVV.

V usage is TRBV7-8 and J usage is TRBJ2-7, with D maybe TRBD2 (6 bases). V was pared by 5 bases and J by 3 bases, with 20 bases between. The CDR3 runs to 16 residues. Germline-derived CDR1 and CDR2 are SGHVS and FQNEAQ. CDR3 DNA sequence: TGTGCCAGCAGCCAGCCATATAGCGGACCCAACTACGAGCAGTACTTC. Protein: CASSQPYSGPNYEQYF.

This chain connects TRBV19 to TRBJ1-2, with 7 bases aligning to TRBD1. Germline assignment: CDR1 LNHDA and CDR2 SQIVND (reference sequence). J gave up 3 bases and V 9 bases, and 13 bases lay outside the gene matches. This CDR3 has 15 amino acids. The CDR3 DNA reads as TGTGCCAGCCGAACGACAGGGTTTGGCGACTATGGCTACACCTTC. Its translation: CASRTTGFGDYGYTF. Variable domain in full (rest from reference TRBV19 and TRBJ1-2): DGGITQSPKYLFRKEGQNVTLSCEQNLNHDAMYWYRQDPGQGLRLIYYSQIVNDFQKGDIAEGYSVSREKKESFPLTVTSAQKNPTAFYLCASRTTGFGDYGYTFGSGTRLTVV.

There are a few counts of this clone. V gene TRBV10-2 combines with J gene TRBJ1-2; 7 bases are a match to TRBD1. The trim removed 9 bases at V and 4 bases at J, leaving 2 bases unmatched. The CDR3 contains 11 residues. Germline CDR1 reads WSHSY; CDR2 reads SAAADI. CDR3 nucleotides: TGCGCCAGGCGGGACAGCTATGGCTACACCTTC. Translation: CARRDSYGYTF.

This clone was seen a single time. The chain employs TRBV30 and TRBJ2-5; weak D call: TRBD2 (6 bases). The CDR3 is made up of 16 amino acids. The germline V and J ends were trimmed by 0 bases and 2 bases, with 16 bases remaining between them. CDR1 is GTSNPN and CDR2 is SVGIG in the germline V gene (reference sequence). In DNA, the CDR3 is TGTGCCTGGAGTGTACTGCGGGACCAATATCAAGAGACCCAGTACTTC. This gives the protein CAWSVLRDQYQETQYF. Variable domain in full (rest from reference TRBV30 and TRBJ2-5): SQTIHQWPATLVQPVGSPLSLECTVEGTSNPNLYWYRQAAGRGLQLLFYSVGIGQISSEVPQNLSASRPQDRQFILSSKKLLLSDSGFYLCAWSVLRDQYQETQYFGPGTRLLVL.